These 24 T cell receptor beta chains share one sample of origin, sequenced in a study of T cells expressing NK-cell markers. After re-calling the 5' RACE reads, TCRdb lists one entry per CDR3 protein, DNA absent. The ten most abundant clones cover roughly 10% of a sample with 300,000 to 500,000 distinct CDR3 sequences. The sequenced sample was blood T cells: a sorted CD56 or NKG2C T cell subset, CD4+ or CD8+ T cells, or bulk PBMC T cells (not recorded which). The source of these receptors is a woman aged 45-59 years in good health.

The J gene is TRBJ2-1, the V gene TRBV11-2; the D call of TRBD1 rests on TCRdb alone, since no DNA is present to check it. The CDR3 extends over 15 amino acids. CDR1 and CDR2 (germline): SGHAT, FQNNGV. The chain's CDR3 is CASGGGVSSYNEQFF.

This chain connects TRBV29-1 to TRBJ2-3; TCRdb lists TRBD1, though no DNA is available to test this call. The CDR3 extends over 14 amino acids. Germline CDR1 reads SQVTM; CDR2 reads ANQGSEA. The CDR3 region is CSGGPTGPGDTQYF.

This chain's CDR3 is CASSSAAPDPQYF. The chain employs TRBV12-3 or TRBV12-4 and TRBJ2-4; the D call from TCRdb, TRBD1, cannot be confirmed without DNA. The CDR3 consists of 13 residues.

The chain recombines TRBV29-1 with TRBJ2-5; TCRdb indicates TRBD1, and absent DNA this call remains unverified. From germline, CDR1 is SQVTM and CDR2 ANQGSEA. CDR3 length: 15 residues. The CDR3 loop reads CSVVPGQAFQETQYF.

V and J are TRBV6-2 or TRBV6-3 and TRBJ2-6; TCRdb indicates TRBD1, and absent DNA this call remains unverified. Germline V CDR1 and CDR2: MNHEY, SVGEGT. The CDR3 runs 17 residues. CDR3 residues: CASSYGQAPSGANVLTF.

The V call is TRBV24-1, the J call TRBJ2-1; TCRdb indicates TRBD2, and absent DNA this call remains unverified. CDR1 is KGHDR, CDR2 SFDVKD, per germline. This CDR3 region has 15 residues. The CDR3 reads CATSDPGLPYNEQFF.

The chain recombines TRBV6-5 with TRBJ2-1; TCRdb designates TRBD1, a call that cannot be tested without DNA. The CDR3 is made up of 15 amino acids. Germline V CDR1 and CDR2: MNHEY, SVGAGI. CDR3 amino acids: CASSFTGTPKGEQFF.

The rearrangement links TRBV19 to TRBJ2-1; TCRdb outputs TRBD2, but without DNA this stays unchecked. The CDR3 contains 15 residues. Germline V gene lookup returns CDR1 LNHDA and CDR2 SQIVND (reference sequence). The chain's CDR3 is CASVRASGPRNEQFF.

This chain uses TRBV5-6 with TRBJ2-2. Per the germline V gene, CDR1 is SGHDT and CDR2 is YYEEEE. CDR3 length equals 14 residues. CDR3 loop: CASSLVFNTGELFF. The full variable domain, in which reference TRBV5-6 and TRBJ2-2 provide the parts outside the CDR3, is DAGVTQSPTHLIKTRGQQVTLRCSPKSGHDTVSWYQQALGQGPQFIFQYYEEEERQRGNFPDRFSGHQFPNYSSELNVNALLLGDSALYLCASSLVFNTGELFFGEGSRLTVL.

The V call is TRBV20-1, the J call TRBJ2-5. This CDR3 contains 14 residues. Looked up from germline, CDR1 is DFQATT and CDR2 is SNEGSKA (reference sequence). CDR3 in amino acids: CSAMPRVTAETQYF.

V gene TRBV20-1 combines with J gene TRBJ1-3. The CDR3 contains 14 residues. CDR1 is DFQATT and CDR2 is SNEGSKA in the germline V gene (reference sequence). Here the CDR3 reads CSARRDFSGNTIYF.

The chain combines TRBV20-1 with TRBJ1-2. This CDR3 spans 12 amino acids. CDR1 is DFQATT and CDR2 is SNEGSKA in the germline V gene (reference sequence). The CDR3 reads CSARDLKDGYTF.

The chain links TRBV29-1 to TRBJ2-7; TCRdb lists TRBD2, though no DNA is available to test this call. This CDR3 is 12 amino acids long. The germline V gene encodes CDR1 SQVTM and CDR2 ANQGSEA. Here the CDR3 reads CSVREFSYEQYF.

The rearrangement joins TRBV24-1 to TRBJ2-3; there is no DNA to check the TCRdb D call of TRBD2. Germline V lookup: CDR1 KGHDR, CDR2 SFDVKD. The length of the CDR3 is 17 residues. The CDR3 here is CATSDPAGAGPTDTQYF.

The chain uses TRBV27 and TRBJ2-3; TCRdb picks TRBD2, but there is no DNA to check that call. CDR1 is MNHEY, CDR2 SMNVEV, per germline (reference sequence). The CDR3 has 21 amino acids. The CDR3 loop reads CASSLFMGRRRPLAGTDTQYF.

CDR3: CAWSGGIGDTEAFF. The chain combines TRBV30 with TRBJ1-1; TCRdb calls TRBD1, which cannot be checked without DNA. The germline CDR1 and CDR2 sequences are GTSNPN and SVGIG (reference sequence). CDR3 length: 14 residues.

The chain uses TRBV28 and TRBJ2-7; TCRdb proposes TRBD1, but this gene call is untestable without DNA. CDR3 length: 16 residues. CDR1 and CDR2 from the germline V gene are MDHEN and SYDVKM. The CDR3 reads CASSSGTGFRSYEQYF. The full variable domain, in which reference TRBV28 and TRBJ2-7 provide the parts outside the CDR3, is DVKVTQSSRYLVKRTGEKVFLECVQDMDHENMFWYRQDPGLGLRLIYFSYDVKMKEKGDIPEGYSVSREKKERFSLILESASTNQTSMYLCASSSGTGFRSYEQYFGPGTRLTVT.

The chain couples TRBV29-1 to TRBJ2-1; TCRdb gives TRBD2 as the D gene, but with no DNA this cannot be confirmed. Germline CDR1 SQVTM, CDR2 ANQGSEA. The CDR3 contains 14 residues. The CDR3 is CSASTSGMWNEQFF.

This chain links TRBV19 with TRBJ2-6; TCRdb's assignment of TRBD1 cannot be checked, as there is no DNA. CDR3 size: 18 residues. Germline V CDR1 and CDR2: LNHDA, SQIVND (reference sequence). CDR3: CASSIRDRGKRGANVLTF. The whole variable domain, remainder taken from reference TRBV19 and TRBJ2-6, is DGGITQSPKYLFRKEGQNVTLSCEQNLNHDAMYWYRQDPGQGLRLIYYSQIVNDFQKGDIAEGYSVSREKKESFPLTVTSAQKNPTAFYLCASSIRDRGKRGANVLTFGAGSRLTVL.

The CDR3 loop reads CASSPRGLAGVGTYEQYF. The chain employs TRBV9 and TRBJ2-7; TCRdb selects TRBD2, and the lack of DNA leaves this call unchecked. The V gene's germline CDR1 is SGDLS and CDR2 YYNGEE. The length of the CDR3 is 18 residues.

The genes are TRBV10-3 and TRBJ1-2; TCRdb's D gene call, TRBD1, goes unchecked for lack of DNA. Germline assignment: CDR1 ENHRY and CDR2 SYGVKD. The CDR3 contains 12 residues. CDR3 sequence reads: CAISDGIGGYTF.

The chain links TRBV12-3 or TRBV12-4 to TRBJ2-1; TCRdb's D call of TRBD2 is untestable without DNA. The CDR3 extends over 15 amino acids. The CDR3 region is CASSPRGLGGDEQFF.

The CDR3 sequence is CASSLGESRYDEQFF. The chain recombines TRBV7-8 with TRBJ2-1; lacking DNA, the TRBD2 call made by TCRdb goes unchecked. Germline values: CDR1 SGHVS, CDR2 FQNEAQ. The CDR3 is 15 amino acids.

The CDR3 region is CASKGPGETQYF. V usage is TRBV2 and J usage is TRBJ2-5; TCRdb returns TRBD2, unconfirmable since there is no DNA. The CDR3 contains 12 residues. Germline V gene lookup returns CDR1 SNHLY and CDR2 FYNNEI.